These 22 T cell receptor beta chains were sequenced from one sample in a study of T cell repertoires in cytomegalovirus infection. TCRdb used MiXCR to reprocess the reads, holding one entry per CDR3 protein. There are a few hundred thousand distinct CDR3 sequences in the sample; approximately 40% occur only once, and about 39% lies in the top ten. The antigens these receptors bind are not known. The input for sequencing was cultured PBMCs, taken from culture after CMV antigen stimulation. These receptors all stem from a human donor in good health (CMV status not recorded). Some clones in this sample may be carry-over from other donors' samples.

This clonotype was seen many times. V gene TRBV7-2 combines with J gene TRBJ2-1; D is undetermined. The CDR3 is made up of 17 amino acids. Deletions cut 5 bases from V and 4 bases from J, with 21 bases between. Per germline, CDR1 SGHTA and CDR2 FQGNSA. The CDR3 reads CASSPRLMSISYNEQFF. Here the CDR3 DNA reads TGTGCCAGCAGCCCGAGGCTGATGAGCATTTCGTACAATGAGCAGTTCTTC.

The V gene is TRBV4-1, the J gene TRBJ2-3; 8 bases fit TRBD2. Germline lookup yields CDR1 MGHRA and CDR2 YSYEKL. With 6 bases clipped from V and 4 bases from J, the junction kept 18 bases outside the gene matches. The CDR3 length is 18 residues. This CDR3 is CASSNRGKTGGLSDTQYF. The CDR3 DNA reads TGCGCCAGCAGTAACCGGGGGAAAACGGGGGGGCTCTCAGATACGCAGTATTTT.

The gene calls are TRBV2 and TRBJ2-3; D is perhaps TRBD1 or TRBD2 (5 bases each). This CDR3 region has 13 residues. Germline CDR1 is SNHLY and CDR2 is FYNNEI. V was trimmed by 7 bases and J by 2 bases, leaving 10 bases between them. CDR3 residues: CASTGAPTDTQYF. CDR3 nucleotides: TGTGCCAGCACCGGGGCTCCCACAGATACGCAGTATTTT.

V is TRBV5-6 and J is TRBJ1-1; D ambiguous. The CDR3 is 14 residues long. V was clipped by 1 base and J by 0 bases, with 7 bases between them. Germline assignment: CDR1 SGHDT and CDR2 YYEEEE. CDR3 amino acids: CASSLNLLNTEAFF. The CDR3 DNA is TGTGCCAGCAGCTTGAATCTACTGAACACTGAAGCTTTCTTT.

This clonotype was picked up a small number of times. The chain couples TRBV7-2 to TRBJ2-7; the D call may be TRBD1 or TRBD2 (6 bases each). The V end lost 6 bases, the J end lost 0 bases, and 12 bases lay between the germline ends. Germline V gene sequence: CDR1 SGHTA, CDR2 FQGNSA. The CDR3 has 14 residues. Here the CDR3 DNA reads TGTGCCAGCAGTGAAGGGGGACTCTCCTACGAGCAGTACTTC. Translating it yields CASSEGGLSYEQYF. Filled out from reference TRBV7-2 and TRBJ2-7, the complete variable domain reads GAGVSQSPSNKVTEKGKDVELRCDPISGHTALYWYRQSLGQGLEFLIYFQGNSAPDKSGLPSDRFSAERTGGSVSTLTIQRTQQEDSAVYLCASSEGGLSYEQYFGPGTRLTVT.

This clonotype was seen more than once but under ten times. The V gene is TRBV7-9, the J gene TRBJ2-5; D perhaps matches TRBD2 (5 bases). The germline V gene has CDR1 SEHNR and CDR2 FQNEAQ (reference sequence). V dropped 4 bases and J dropped 5 bases, with 14 bases sitting between them. This CDR3 region has 14 residues. The CDR3 DNA reads as TGTGCCAGCAGCTCTCTAGCTTCCCGGGAGACCCAGTACTTC. It translates to CASSSLASRETQYF.

The rearrangement uses TRBV6-5 and TRBJ2-7; 8 positions agree with TRBD2. This CDR3 region has 17 residues. Per the germline V gene, CDR1 is MNHEY and CDR2 is SVGAGI. Losses at the gene ends were 0 bases for V and 2 bases for J; bases not matched to a gene: 9. The CDR3 coding sequence is TGTGCCAGCAGTTACTCGTCCGGGGGGGTCATCGCCTACGAGCAGTACTTC. It codes for CASSYSSGGVIAYEQYF.

V is TRBV7-2 and J is TRBJ1-1; D is uncertain. Between the trimmed V and J ends, which lost 5 bases and 4 bases, there was a span of 8 bases. Germline V gene data show CDR1 as SGHTA and CDR2 as FQGNSA. The CDR3 is 12 residues long. Written as DNA, the CDR3 is TGTGCCAGCAGCCCTAGGACCACTGAAGCTTTCTTT. As protein: CASSPRTTEAFF.

V is TRBV9 and J is TRBJ2-3; perhaps TRBD2 as D (5 bases). Deletions cut 0 bases from V and 0 bases from J, with 11 bases between. Germline assignment: CDR1 SGDLS and CDR2 YYNGEE. The CDR3 is made up of 16 amino acids. The chain's CDR3 is CASSVGGGSSTDTQYF. The CDR3 DNA reads TGTGCCAGCAGCGTAGGTGGCGGGTCTAGCACAGATACGCAGTATTTT.

The chain is built from TRBV2 and TRBJ2-7, with a weak D call TRBD1 (5 bases). Germline V CDR1 and CDR2: SNHLY, FYNNEI. The CDR3 has 17 amino acids. V was clipped by 0 bases and J by 3 bases, with 18 bases between them. Here the CDR3 reads CASSEATSRVKSYEQYF. In DNA, the CDR3 is TGTGCCAGCAGTGAAGCCACTTCCAGGGTGAAAAGCTACGAGCAGTACTTC.

This clonotype was seen only a few times. The chain employs TRBV6-1 and TRBJ1-4; 7 nucleotides agree with TRBD1. V lost 6 bases, J lost 2 bases, and 3 bases stayed unmatched. This CDR3 has 14 amino acids. Germline V lookup: CDR1 MNHNS, CDR2 SASEGT. This chain's CDR3 is CASSRRGTNEKLFF. CDR3 DNA sequence: TGTGCCAGCAGCCGCAGGGGGACTAATGAAAAACTGTTTTTT.

This chain uses TRBV20-1 with TRBJ2-1, with TRBD2 as a possible D gene (5 bases). CDR1 is DFQATT, CDR2 SNEGSKA, per germline (reference sequence). The CDR3 covers 13 residues. V shed 6 bases and J shed 3 bases, with 12 bases lying between them. CDR3: CSAGASNYNEQFF. The CDR3 DNA reads TGCAGTGCAGGCGCTAGCAACTACAATGAGCAGTTCTTC.

Only a few counts were recorded for this clonotype. CDR3 DNA: TGTGCCAGCAGCTTAGTCAGCGGGAGTCCAGAACTCTACGAGCAGTACTTC. It is translated as CASSLVSGSPELYEQYF. The rearrangement links TRBV7-8 to TRBJ2-7; 8 positions agree with TRBD2. This CDR3 is built from 17 residues. Germline trimming cut 1 base from V and 3 bases from J; bases unmatched to any gene: 11. Germline V lookup: CDR1 SGHVS, CDR2 FQNEAQ.

The chain combines TRBV2 with TRBJ2-3; D uncertain. The CDR3 is 13 amino acids. Germline assignment: CDR1 SNHLY and CDR2 FYNNEI. The V end was cut by 4 bases, the J end by 8 bases, with 13 bases between. CDR3 amino acids: CASSVGDGPTQYF. The DNA for the CDR3 is TGTGCCAGCAGTGTTGGCGACGGGCCTACGCAGTATTTT. Looking up the rest from reference TRBV2 and TRBJ2-3 gives the full variable domain: EPEVTQTPSHQVTQMGQEVILRCVPISNHLYFYWYRQILGQKVEFLVSFYNNEISEKSEIFDDQFSVERPDGSNFTLKIRSTKLEDSAMYFCASSVGDGPTQYFGPGTRLTVL.

This rearrangement joins TRBV27 to TRBJ1-2; perhaps TRBD1 as D (5 bases). V dropped 6 bases and J dropped 6 bases, with 14 bases sitting between them. Germline V gene sequence: CDR1 MNHEY, CDR2 SMNVEV (reference sequence). This CDR3 contains 13 residues. CDR3 loop: CASSGGARHGYTF. CDR3 coding DNA: TGTGCCAGCAGCGGCGGGGCCCGGCATGGCTACACCTTC.

V and J are TRBV4-1 and TRBJ2-1; no firm D call. The CDR3 runs 14 residues. The germline V gene encodes CDR1 MGHRA and CDR2 YSYEKL. Trimming removed 2 bases at V and 7 bases at J, with 12 bases between. CDR3: CASSQPGRANEQFF. The CDR3, as DNA: TGCGCCAGCAGCCAACCCGGACGGGCAAATGAGCAGTTCTTC.

The table lists this clonotype with many counts. The rearrangement links TRBV7-2 to TRBJ2-7; 15 positions agree with TRBD2. The V gene's germline CDR1 is SGHTA and CDR2 FQGNSA. V lost 5 bases, J lost 3 bases, and 11 bases stayed unmatched. CDR3 length equals 18 residues. CDR3 bases: TGTGCCAGCAGCCTTGGACTAGCGGGAGGGGGTAGTAGCTACGAGCAGTACTTC. Encoded protein: CASSLGLAGGGSSYEQYF.

This clonotype was picked up a small number of times. CDR3 residues: CASSLGWWGQGKQETQYF. The CDR3 DNA sequence: TGTGCCAGCAGCTTGGGTTGGTGGGGACAGGGAAAACAAGAGACCCAGTACTTC. The chain joins TRBV7-2 to TRBJ2-5, with TRBD1 matching over 9 bases. The germline V gene has CDR1 SGHTA and CDR2 FQGNSA. The ends lost 3 bases at V and 2 bases at J; junction bases unmatched: 13. The CDR3 length is 18 residues.

This clonotype was seen a single time. V usage is TRBV7-6 and J usage is TRBJ2-7; tentatively, D is TRBD2 (6 bases). Germline CDR1 and CDR2: SGHVS and FNYEAQ. The V and J ends lost 5 bases and 3 bases respectively, with 14 bases between them. The CDR3 spans 14 residues. CDR3 sequence (DNA): TGTGCCAGCAGCCAGAGTAGCGGAAACTACGAGCAGTACTTC. This translates into CASSQSSGNYEQYF. Variable domain in full (rest from reference TRBV7-6 and TRBJ2-7): GAGVSQSPRYKVTKRGQDVALRCDPISGHVSLYWYRQALGQGPEFLTYFNYEAQQDKSGLPNDRFSAERPEGSISTLTIQRTEQRDSAMYRCASSQSSGNYEQYFGPGTRLTVT.

V usage is TRBV6-5 and J usage is TRBJ2-3; D gene ambiguous. The CDR3 covers 12 residues. V was clipped by 8 bases and J by 1 base, with 7 bases between them. Germline CDR1 and CDR2: MNHEY and SVGAGI. CDR3 amino acids: CASGRGTDTQYF. The CDR3 bases are TGTGCCAGCGGACGGGGCACAGATACGCAGTATTTT.

The CDR3 DNA sequence: TGCGCCAGCAGCCGAAGGACAGGGGCGGAAAACACCATATATTTT. This encodes CASSRRTGAENTIYF. J is TRBJ1-3 and V is TRBV5-1; 9 nucleotides match TRBD1. The length of the CDR3 is 15 residues. From germline, CDR1 is SGHRS and CDR2 YFSETQ. Unmatched junction bases numbered 8, after V lost 4 bases and J lost 6 bases.

The chain couples TRBV15 to TRBJ1-1; 7 bases agree with TRBD1. Germline lookup yields CDR1 LNHNV and CDR2 YYDKDF (reference sequence). The length of the CDR3 is 16 residues. The junction had 16 bases not matched to a gene; V was cut back by 9 bases and J by 3 bases. The CDR3 protein is CATLITQGSGDTEAFF. For the CDR3, the DNA is TGTGCCACTCTGATAACACAGGGGTCGGGAGACACTGAAGCTTTCTTT.